The T cell receptor (beta chain) described here comes from a study of blood T cell repertoires in COVID-19. Study as a whole: Researchers got acute and convalescent COVID-19 samples from the United States, Italy and Spain. Sample material is recorded as cDNA or gDNA derived from T cells, B-cell-depleted T cells, or PBMCs.

Original handling: How many nucleated cells were present was estimated from reference gene primer amplification. Libraries were prepared by immunoSEQ multiplex PCR; TCRdb keeps only in-frame clonotypes and omits some of them. Clonal size and the V and J genes are those of that table, whereas D and trimming came from the DNA. The table includes about 330,000 clones, roughly 85% detected once. Sequenced material: peripheral blood. The TCR sequence derives from a human donor in a cohort sampled during active COVID-19.

The CDR3 loop is CASSDWSGQYEQYF. CDR3 nucleotide sequence: TGTGCCAGCAGTGATTGGTCAGGGCAATACGAGCAGTACTTC. The V gene is TRBV6-1, the J gene TRBJ2-7; a possible D gene is TRBD1 (5 bases). The ends were cut back, 3 bases at V and 4 bases at J, with 13 bases in the middle. The CDR3 loop spans 14 amino acids. Germline values: CDR1 MNHNS, CDR2 SASEGT.